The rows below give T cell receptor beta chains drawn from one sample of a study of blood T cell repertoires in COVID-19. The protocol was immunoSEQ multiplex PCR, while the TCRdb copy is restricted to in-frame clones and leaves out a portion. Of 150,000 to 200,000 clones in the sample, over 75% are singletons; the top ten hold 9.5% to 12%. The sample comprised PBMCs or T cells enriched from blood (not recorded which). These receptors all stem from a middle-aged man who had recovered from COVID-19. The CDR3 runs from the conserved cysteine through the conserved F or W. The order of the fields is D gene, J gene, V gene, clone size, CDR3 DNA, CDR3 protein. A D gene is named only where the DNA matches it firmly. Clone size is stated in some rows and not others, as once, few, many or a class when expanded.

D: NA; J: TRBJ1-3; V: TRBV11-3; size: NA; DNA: TGTGCCAGCAGCCCGGGACAAGGAAACACCATATATTTT; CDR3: CASSPGQGNTIYF
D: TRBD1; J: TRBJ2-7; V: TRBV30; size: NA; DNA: TGTGCCTGTAAACAGGGGACCTACGAGCAGTACTTC; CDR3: CACKQGTYEQYF
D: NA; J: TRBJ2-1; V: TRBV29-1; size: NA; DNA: TGCAGCGTTGGAACAGGGAAGGTGCACAATGAGCAGTTCTTC; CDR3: CSVGTGKVHNEQFF
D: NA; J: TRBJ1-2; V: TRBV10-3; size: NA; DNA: TGTGCCATCAGTGAGTCATCAGGGCACTATGGCTACACCTTC; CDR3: CAISESSGHYGYTF
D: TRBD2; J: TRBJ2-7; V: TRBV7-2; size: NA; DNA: TGTGCCAGCAGCCCCCCGGGGTTACTAGCGGGAGTAACGTACGAGCAGTACTTC; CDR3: CASSPPGLLAGVTYEQYF
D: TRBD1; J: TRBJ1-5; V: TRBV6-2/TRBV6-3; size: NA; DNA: TGTGCCAGCAGTGGGACAGGAGCTAATCAGCCCCAGCATTTT; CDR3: CASSGTGANQPQHF
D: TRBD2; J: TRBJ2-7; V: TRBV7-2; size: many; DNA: TGTGCCAGCAGCTTAGCCGGTCGAGGGACTAGTATCTCCTACGAGCAGTACTTC; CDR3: CASSLAGRGTSISYEQYF
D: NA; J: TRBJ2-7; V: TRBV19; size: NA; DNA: TGTGCCAGTAGTATAGCCCCCGGGTCCCAACCCATCTACGAGCAGTACTTC; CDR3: CASSIAPGSQPIYEQYF
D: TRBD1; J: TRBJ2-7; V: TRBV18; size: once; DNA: TGTGCCAGCTCACGGGACAGGGGGGCCGAGCAGTACTTC; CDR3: CASSRDRGAEQYF
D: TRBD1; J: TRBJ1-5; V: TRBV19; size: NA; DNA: TGTGCCAGTAGTGTGGGGACAGGGCCCAATCAGCCCCAGCATTTT; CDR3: CASSVGTGPNQPQHF
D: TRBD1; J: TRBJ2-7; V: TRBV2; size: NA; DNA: TGTGCCAGCAGTGAGGACAGGGTTTCCTACGAGCAGTACTTC; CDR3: CASSEDRVSYEQYF
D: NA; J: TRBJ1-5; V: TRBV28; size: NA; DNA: TGTGCCAGCAGTCCCCCTTGGGCTCAGCCCCAGCATTTT; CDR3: CASSPPWAQPQHF
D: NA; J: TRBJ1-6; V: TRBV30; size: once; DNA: TGTGCCTGGAGTGGGGCCAAAATGCCTTCACCCCTCCACTTT; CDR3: CAWSGAKMPSPLHF
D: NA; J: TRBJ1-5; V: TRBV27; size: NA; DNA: TGTGCCAGCAGTTTAACGCCCCGGCAGCCCCAGCATTTT; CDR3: CASSLTPRQPQHF
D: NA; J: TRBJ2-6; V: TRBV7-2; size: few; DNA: TGTGCCAGCAGCCCCTCGCCGGTCTCTGGGGCCAACGTCCTGACTTTC; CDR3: CASSPSPVSGANVLTF
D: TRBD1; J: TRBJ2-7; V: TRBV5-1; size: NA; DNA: TGCGCCAGCAGCCACCGGGCTGGACAGGGGGCCCTCCGCGAGCAGTACTTC; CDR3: CASSHRAGQGALREQYF
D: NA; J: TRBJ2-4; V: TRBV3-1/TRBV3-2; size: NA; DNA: TGTGCCAGCAGCCCCGAAGGGGGGGACATTCAGTACTTC; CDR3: CASSPEGGDIQYF
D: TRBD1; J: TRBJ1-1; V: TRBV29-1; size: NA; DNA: TGCAGCGTCAATACCGGGACAGCCTCGGTGGGAGAAGCTTTCTTT; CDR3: CSVNTGTASVGEAFF
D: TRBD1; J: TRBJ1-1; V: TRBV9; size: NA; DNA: TGTGCCAGCAGCTCACCCAGGACAGGGGGAGCTGAAGCTTTCTTT; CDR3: CASSSPRTGGAEAFF
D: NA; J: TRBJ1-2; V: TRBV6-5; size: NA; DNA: TGTGCCAGCCAGGGATTAGCTAACTATGGCTACACCTTC; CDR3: CASQGLANYGYTF
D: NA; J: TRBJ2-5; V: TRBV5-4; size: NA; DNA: TGTGCCAGCAGCGGAGTCGGGGGAGAAGAGACCCAGTACTTC; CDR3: CASSGVGGEETQYF
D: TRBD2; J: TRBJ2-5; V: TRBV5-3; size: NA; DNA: TGTGCCAGAAGCCCTTACCCGCTACTAGCGGGAGTTTCGAGTGAGACCCAGTACTTC; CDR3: CARSPYPLLAGVSSETQYF
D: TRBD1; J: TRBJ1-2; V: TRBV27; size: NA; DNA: TGTGCCAGCAGTTTCTTATCAGGGACAGGGAACTATGGCTACACCTTC; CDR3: CASSFLSGTGNYGYTF
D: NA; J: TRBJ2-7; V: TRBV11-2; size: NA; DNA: TGTGCCAGCAGCTTAGCAGCGGTTACTTACGAGCAGTACTTC; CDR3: CASSLAAVTYEQYF
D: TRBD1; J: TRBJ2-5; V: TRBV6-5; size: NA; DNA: TGTGCCAGCAGCCGAGGACAGGGAAGCTGGACCCAGTACTTC; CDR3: CASSRGQGSWTQYF
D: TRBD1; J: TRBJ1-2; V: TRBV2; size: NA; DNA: TGTGCCAGCAGTCAAACAGGGGGCCAAACGCGCATAAACTATGGCTACACCTTC; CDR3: CASSQTGGQTRINYGYTF
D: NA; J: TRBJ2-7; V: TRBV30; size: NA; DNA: TGTGCCTGGGGTCCGGACACCTCCTACGAGCAGTACTTC; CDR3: CAWGPDTSYEQYF
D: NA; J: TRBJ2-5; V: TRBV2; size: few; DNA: TGTGCCAGCAGTCAAACAGGGGAGACCCAGTACTTC; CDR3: CASSQTGETQYF
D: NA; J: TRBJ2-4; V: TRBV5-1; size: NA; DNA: TGCGCCAGCAGCTTAGCTTTGGGAGACATTCAGTACTTC; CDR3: CASSLALGDIQYF
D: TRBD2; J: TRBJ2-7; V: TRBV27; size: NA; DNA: TGTGCCAGCAGTTCCACCAAACGGACTAGCGGGAGATCCGCCTACGAGCAGTACTTC; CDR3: CASSSTKRTSGRSAYEQYF
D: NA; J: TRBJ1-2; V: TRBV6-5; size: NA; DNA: TGTGCCAGCAGTTACTCGATCAGGGCCGCCTATGGCTACACCTTC; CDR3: CASSYSIRAAYGYTF
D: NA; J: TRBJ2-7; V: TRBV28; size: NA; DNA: TGTGCCAGCAGTCTCGACAAGACCTACGAGCAGTACTTC; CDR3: CASSLDKTYEQYF
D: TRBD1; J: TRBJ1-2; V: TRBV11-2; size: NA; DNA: TGTGCCAGCAAGCGGGACAGGGGGCAGGGGGATGGCTACACCTTC; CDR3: CASKRDRGQGDGYTF
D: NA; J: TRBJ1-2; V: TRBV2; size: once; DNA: TGTGCCAGCAGGGGGACGGCCCCGGGAGGGGGCTACACCTTC; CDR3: CASRGTAPGGGYTF
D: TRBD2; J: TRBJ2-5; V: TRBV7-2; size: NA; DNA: TGTGCCAGCAGAGCGGGGGGCTACCCGGGGACCCAGTACTTC; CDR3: CASRAGGYPGTQYF
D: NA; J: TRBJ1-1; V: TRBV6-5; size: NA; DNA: TGTGCCAGCAGTTCCCGGGACAAATGGACTGAAGCTTTCTTT; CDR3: CASSSRDKWTEAFF
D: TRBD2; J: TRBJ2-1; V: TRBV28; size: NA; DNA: TGTGCCAGCAGTTCCCCGACTAGCGGGAGGGCCAATGAGCAGTTCTTC; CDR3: CASSSPTSGRANEQFF
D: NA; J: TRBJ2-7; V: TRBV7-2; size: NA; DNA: TGTGCCAGCAGCTTAGCGGTACAGATATACGAGCAGTACTTC; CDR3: CASSLAVQIYEQYF
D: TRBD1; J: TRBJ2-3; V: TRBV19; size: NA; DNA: TGTGCCAGTAGTAGCCCGGGACAGGGAACAGATACGCAGTATTTT; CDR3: CASSSPGQGTDTQYF
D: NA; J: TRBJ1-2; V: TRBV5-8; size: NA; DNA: TGTGCCAGCAGCTTGCTGGGGCCCGGCTACACCTTC; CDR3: CASSLLGPGYTF
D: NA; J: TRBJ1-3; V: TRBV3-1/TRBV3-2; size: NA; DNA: TGTGCCAGCAGCCGAGGGACACCCTCTGGAAACACCATATATTTT; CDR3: CASSRGTPSGNTIYF
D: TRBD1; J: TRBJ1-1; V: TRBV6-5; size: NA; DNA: TGTGCCAGCAGTTACTCGACAGGGCGGAACACTGAAGCTTTCTTT; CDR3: CASSYSTGRNTEAFF
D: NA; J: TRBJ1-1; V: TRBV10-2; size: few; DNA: TGCGCCAGCAGTGACAGGGGGAACACTGAAGCTTTCTTT; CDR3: CASSDRGNTEAFF
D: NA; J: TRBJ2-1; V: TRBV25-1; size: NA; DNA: TGTGCCAGCAGTGAATCAGGCGGGGATGGCTACAATGAGCAGTTCTTC; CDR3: CASSESGGDGYNEQFF
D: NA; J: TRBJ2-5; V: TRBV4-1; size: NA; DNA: TGCGCCAGCAGCCAAGAGGGCTTGGAGACCCAGTACTTC; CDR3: CASSQEGLETQYF
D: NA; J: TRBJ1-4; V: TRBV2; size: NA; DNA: TGTGCCAGCAGTGAAGACCAGGATGAAAAACTGTTTTTT; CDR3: CASSEDQDEKLFF
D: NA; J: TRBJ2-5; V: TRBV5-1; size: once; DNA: TGCGCCAGCAGCTTGGAGGCAGGGAAAGAGACCCAGTACTTC; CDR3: CASSLEAGKETQYF
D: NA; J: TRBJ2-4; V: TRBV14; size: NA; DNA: TGTGCCAGCAGCCCGACAGCCCAAAGGGGCATTCAGTACTTC; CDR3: CASSPTAQRGIQYF
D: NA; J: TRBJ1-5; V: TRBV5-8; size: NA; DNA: TGTGCCAGCAGCTTGCGGGTCGCAATAAGGCCCCAGCATTTT; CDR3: CASSLRVAIRPQHF
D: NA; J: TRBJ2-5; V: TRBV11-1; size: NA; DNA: TGTGCCAGCAGCCCGCCGGGAAAAATCCAAGAGACCCAGTACTTC; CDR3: CASSPPGKIQETQYF
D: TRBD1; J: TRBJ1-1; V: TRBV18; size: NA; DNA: TGTGCCAGCTCACTCGGGACAGGGGGCACTGAAGCTTTCTTT; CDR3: CASSLGTGGTEAFF
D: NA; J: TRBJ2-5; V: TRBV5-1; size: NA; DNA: TGCGCCAGCAGCTTAGGAGGTACTAAAGAGACCCAGTACTTC; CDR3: CASSLGGTKETQYF
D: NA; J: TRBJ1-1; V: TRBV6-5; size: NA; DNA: TGTGCCAGCAGAACCCCTCGGGGGAACACTGAAGCTTTCTTT; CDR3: CASRTPRGNTEAFF
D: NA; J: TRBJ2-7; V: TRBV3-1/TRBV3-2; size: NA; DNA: TGTGCCAGCAGCCAGGGGCGTGGCGGGGTGACCCACTTAGAGCAGTACTTC; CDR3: CASSQGRGGVTHLEQYF